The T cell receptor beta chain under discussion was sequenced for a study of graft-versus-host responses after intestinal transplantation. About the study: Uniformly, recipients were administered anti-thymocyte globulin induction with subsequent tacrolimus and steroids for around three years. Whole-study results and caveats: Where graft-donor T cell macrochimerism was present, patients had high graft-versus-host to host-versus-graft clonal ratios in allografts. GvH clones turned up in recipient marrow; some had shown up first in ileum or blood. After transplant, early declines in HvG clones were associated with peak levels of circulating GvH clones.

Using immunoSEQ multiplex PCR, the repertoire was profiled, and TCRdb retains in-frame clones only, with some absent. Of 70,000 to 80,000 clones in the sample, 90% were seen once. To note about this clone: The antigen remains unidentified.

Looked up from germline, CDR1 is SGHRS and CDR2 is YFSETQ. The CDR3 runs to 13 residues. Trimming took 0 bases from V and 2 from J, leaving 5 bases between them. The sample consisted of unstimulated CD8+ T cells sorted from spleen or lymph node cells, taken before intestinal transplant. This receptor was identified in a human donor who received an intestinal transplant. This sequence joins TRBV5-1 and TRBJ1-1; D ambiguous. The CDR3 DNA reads TGCGCCAGCAGCTTGGTCGTAAACACTGAAGCTTTCTTT. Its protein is CASSLVVNTEAFF.